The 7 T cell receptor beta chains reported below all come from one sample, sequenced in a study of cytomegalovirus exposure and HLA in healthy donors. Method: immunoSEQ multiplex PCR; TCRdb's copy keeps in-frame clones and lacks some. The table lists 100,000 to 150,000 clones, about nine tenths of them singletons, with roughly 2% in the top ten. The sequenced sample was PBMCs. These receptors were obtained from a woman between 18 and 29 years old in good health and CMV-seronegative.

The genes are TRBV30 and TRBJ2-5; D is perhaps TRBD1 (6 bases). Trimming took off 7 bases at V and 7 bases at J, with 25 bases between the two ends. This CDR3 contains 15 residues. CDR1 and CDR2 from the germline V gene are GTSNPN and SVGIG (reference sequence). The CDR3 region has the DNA TGTGCCTCAGGAATAGGGGCAGGGGAGAGGGGGACCCAGTACTTC. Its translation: CASGIGAGERGTQYF.

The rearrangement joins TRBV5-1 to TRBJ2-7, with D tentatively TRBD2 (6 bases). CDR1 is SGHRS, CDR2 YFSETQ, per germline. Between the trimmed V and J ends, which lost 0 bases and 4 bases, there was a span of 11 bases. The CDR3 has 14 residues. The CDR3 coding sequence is TGCGCCAGCAGCTTGGCCGCGGGGAAGTACGAGCAGTACTTC. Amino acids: CASSLAAGKYEQYF. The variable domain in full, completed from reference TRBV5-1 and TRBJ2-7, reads KAGVTQTPRYLIKTRGQQVTLSCSPISGHRSVSWYQQTPGQGLQFLFEYFSETQRNKGNFPGRFSGRQFSNSRSEMNVSTLELGDSALYLCASSLAAGKYEQYFGPGTRLTVT.

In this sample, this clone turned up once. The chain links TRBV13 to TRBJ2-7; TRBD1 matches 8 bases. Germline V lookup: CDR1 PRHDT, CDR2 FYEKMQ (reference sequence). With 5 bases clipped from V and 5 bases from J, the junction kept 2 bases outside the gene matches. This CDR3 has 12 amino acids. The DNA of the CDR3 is TGTGCCAGCAGCACAGGGGGAGACGAGCAGTACTTC. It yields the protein CASSTGGDEQYF.

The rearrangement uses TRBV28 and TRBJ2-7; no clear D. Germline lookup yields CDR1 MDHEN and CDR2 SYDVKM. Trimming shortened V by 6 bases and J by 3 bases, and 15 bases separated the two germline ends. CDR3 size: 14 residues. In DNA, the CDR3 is TGTGCCAGCAGGTCAAGCACCCCCTACTACGAGCAGTACTTC. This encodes CASRSSTPYYEQYF.

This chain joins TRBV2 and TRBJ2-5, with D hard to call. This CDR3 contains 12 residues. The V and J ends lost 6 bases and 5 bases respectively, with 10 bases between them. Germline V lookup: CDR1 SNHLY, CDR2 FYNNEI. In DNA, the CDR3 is TGTGCCAGCAGCCCTCTTTTGGAGACCCAGTACTTC. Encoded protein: CASSPLLETQYF.

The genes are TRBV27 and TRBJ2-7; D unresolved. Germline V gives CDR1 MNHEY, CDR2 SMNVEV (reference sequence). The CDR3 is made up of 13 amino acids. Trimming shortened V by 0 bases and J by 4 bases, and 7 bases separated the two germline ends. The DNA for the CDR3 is TGTGCCAGCAGTTTATCGTGGAGATACGAGCAGTACTTC. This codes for CASSLSWRYEQYF.

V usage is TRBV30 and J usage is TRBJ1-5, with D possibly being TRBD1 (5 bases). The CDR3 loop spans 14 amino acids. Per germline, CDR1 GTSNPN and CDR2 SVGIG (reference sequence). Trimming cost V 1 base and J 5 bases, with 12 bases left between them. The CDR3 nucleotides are TGTGCCTGGAGTGGGCACACAGGATATCAGCCCCAGCATTTT. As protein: CAWSGHTGYQPQHF.